The present entry profiles one T cell receptor (beta chain) with its context. What antigen it recognizes has not been identified. The record has no base qualities; no much larger clone is one base away. This entry is derived from a study of cytomegalovirus exposure and HLA in healthy donors (dated by TCRdb to about 2017). Some background on the complete study: In an earlier analysis of 587 of the donors, about 260 Gb of sequence data and some 100 million unique TCR beta sequences from 180 million or so T cells were reported. Every repertoire in the discovery cohort had been generated on one and the same sequencing platform. In a later genetic analysis, genome-wide SNP genotypes for about 55% of the roughly 670 donors were used, and that subset was treated as a discovery cohort. The study aimed to test whether cataloging public T cell receptors could reveal signatures of past pathogen exposure. Using immunosequencing, the study profiled T cell repertoires from 500 to 800 subjects and related those repertoires to cytomegalovirus serostatus. Along with the approximately 700-subject first cohort, a separate validation cohort of approximately 110 different subjects was used. The study combined high-throughput TCR immunosequencing, statistical association of individual TCRs with disease status, and machine learning to predict cytomegalovirus infection status. On average, roughly 240,000 unique TCR beta nucleotide sequences were sequenced per donor among 398 genotyped donors of the cohort, with 15% to 20% of those sequences being non-productive. The number of donors typed differed by locus, with roughly 620-630 for A, B, C, DRB1 and DQB1, approximately 500 for DQA1, 600 to 610 for DPA1, and 400 to 490 for DPB1. Rather than drawing on any new phenotypic data, the later analysis identified candidate immune exposures from TCR beta sequences and the way those sequences occurred across donors. A later analysis re-examined previously published TCR beta repertoires from roughly 720 donors and added high-resolution HLA genotyping to investigate patterns of TCR occurrence. Approximately 300 gigabases of sequencing data and around 88 million unique TCR sequences made up an early release that covered about 640 HLA-typed donors. Donor age, sex, ethnicity and CMV serostatus were collected together with the repertoire data. The genetic ancestry cluster associated with self-reported Caucasian donors included around 76% of the roughly 380 genotyped donors. Class I and class II HLA loci were covered by the typing at four-digit resolution. Roughly 5 DR-DQ haplotypes were handled as single units for association and clustering because linkage in the cohort was strong. In an earlier analysis of roughly 600 of the donors, high-throughput TCR beta sequencing was used to judge whether each TCR beta V gene segment behaved as functional or pseudogenic.

The paper as a whole reports these results and caveats: In this cohort, only TCR beta chains were sequenced, and detectable features were limited by the absence of alpha or paired-chain data. Assigning TCR associations to individual alleles was difficult when HLA alleles, especially DR and DQ, strongly co-occurred. The earlier analysis of 587 of the donors excluded approximately 17 rarely observed V segments, including chromosome 9 orphons, because counts were too low. In a later analysis, TCR association rates were found to vary across HLA loci, with the most associated TCRs seen for DRB1 alleles and the fewest for HLA-C alleles. At a false discovery rate of 0.05, a later analysis linked under 20,000 TCR beta sequences to specific HLA alleles. CMV serostatus was the only immune exposure information available for the cohort. The authors suggested that the approach could potentially be extended to other disease states and immunological phenotypes. HLA typing was unavailable for some donors at each locus, so association tests used only the typed subset. In a later genetic analysis, fewer N-insertions in productive TCRs were reported among donors in an Asian-associated ancestry cluster than the approximately 710-donor mean. In vitro tests confirmed that a few of the cytomegalovirus-associated TCR beta chains recognize cytomegalovirus antigens. An earlier analysis of 450 to 750 of the donors showed that most TCR beta V segments appeared in productive rearrangements either about 87% or about 30% of the time, which broadly matched IMGT annotations. Across donors, most TCR sequences were observed very rarely, whereas some public TCRs were present in many individuals. Linkage disequilibrium might explain the correlated functional status among segregating V segments, but an unknown experimental factor could not be ruled out. A further reported finding was that TCR beta sequences accurately predicted the HLA-A and HLA-B alleles for most subjects in the first cohort. Because the 87-base-pair reads could not distinguish some IMGT-functional V segments, including TRBV6-2 and TRBV6-3, those segments were excluded. V-gene and J-gene trimming of TCR beta chains was associated with a missense DCLRE1C variant in a later genetic analysis, and the association was replicated in an independent cohort. Several of the top co-occurrence clusters appeared to be linked to parvovirus B19, influenza, CMV and Epstein-Barr virus, according to a later analysis. In a later analysis, HLA-associated TCR beta chains showed more clonal expansion and lower generation probabilities than non-associated chains that were equally common. A group of highly shared sequence variants was considered likely to be a technical artifact of the sequencing pipeline. Roughly uniform sequencing depth across donors was assumed in presence/absence analyses, although this assumption may not hold. In both the original and validation cohorts, the classifier was reported to diagnose cytomegalovirus status with high specificity and sensitivity. The study gave a list of under 200 TCR beta chains associated with cytomegalovirus. In a later analysis, most CMV-associated TCR beta chains were found to appear HLA-restricted, with HLA associations seemingly driven largely by CMV exposure.

The cohort comprised some 680 healthy bone marrow donors. At the time of sampling, all cohort members were nominally healthy, though unrecorded immune exposures were likely present. The donor tested CMV seropositive and was one of the 289 seropositive cohort members. A peripheral blood sample was collected from each donor, and TCR beta sequencing was performed on peripheral blood mononuclear cells. The Qiagen DNeasy Blood Extraction Kit was used to extract genomic DNA from the blood cell samples. According to the germline V gene (reference sequence), CDR1 reads LNHDA and CDR2 reads SQIVND. Between the V and J ends, shortened by 1 base and 13 bases respectively, the junction contains 17 bases. Its CDR3 holds 15 amino acids, cysteine through phenylalanine. The entry retains the CDR3 DNA only, 45 bases that are in frame from base 1. The library came from the immunoSEQ multiplex PCR assay. The multiplex PCR relied on a mix of 60 forward primers for TCR Vbeta segments and 13 reverse primers for TCR Jbeta segments. Amplification of the CDR3 region of rearranged TCR beta genes was performed with a multiplex PCR assay on genomic DNA. Amplified TCR beta libraries were sequenced as 87-base-pair reads on the Illumina HiSeq System. Per the source publication's procedure: In a later analysis, 77 million or so unique TCR beta chains were counted across the roughly 610 repertoires, and about 9.9 million of these chains were shared by at least two donors. Raw reads were error-corrected and collapsed into unique sequences by a nearest-neighbor algorithm in which closely related sequences were merged to remove PCR and sequencing errors. CDR3 sequences were aligned to IMGT reference sequences to assign V, D and J gene segments. For a sequence to be retained, a match of at least six nucleotides to both a V gene segment and a J gene segment was required. Rearrangements were called productive when the CDR3 lacked stop codons and stayed in frame with V and J; all others were non-productive. Following IMGT convention, CDR3 was defined as the stretch from the second conserved V-encoded cysteine to the conserved J-encoded phenylalanine. In an earlier analysis of 550 to 650 of the donors, sequences lacking an unambiguous match to a single V gene segment were excluded. In an earlier analysis of around 590 of the donors, a V segment was called functional when productive rearrangements were above 56.7%, and segregating when the standard deviation between donors exceeded 5%. To diagnose cytomegalovirus status from the catalog of TCR beta chain sequences, a statistical classification framework was built. In a later analysis, V and J genes were assigned by comparing TCR nucleotide sequences against IMGT/GENE-DB human TR gene sequences. The TCRdist pipeline was used in a later analysis to assign CDR3 sequences and most-parsimonious VDJ recombination scenarios. In a later analysis, every TCR beta chain was defined by the combination of its CDR3 amino acid sequence and its V-gene family, and reads without a unique V-gene family were dropped. A later analysis removed several hundred highly shared, low-generation-probability nucleotide sequences to deal with suspected cross-contamination and a sequencing artifact. For each public chain, a later analysis derived a clonal expansion index from normalized ranks of inferred template counts within each repertoire. In a later analysis, generation probabilities were computed using a VDJ recombination model fitted to out-of-frame rearrangements, and the results were checked against IGoR. In a later analysis, hypergeometric tests were used to score TCR-TCR, TCR-HLA and TCR-CMV co-occurrence, with a repertoire-size bias correction applied to TCR pairs. To estimate false discovery rates, a later analysis permuted the HLA or CMV assignments 20 times. In a later analysis, co-occurring TCRs were grouped with DBSCAN, and TCRdist sequence similarity was added when clustering was performed within HLA-allele-positive subsets. Co-occurrence clustering excluded repertoires with fewer than 30,000 or more than 120,000 public chains, plus five with anomalous nucleotide sharing. TCRdb stores this immuneACCESS table with in-frame sequences only. Part of the clones is absent; in the studies checked, under half of the shortfall reflects unresolved V genes, and no reason is known for the rest. The V and J calls and clone size are taken from that table; D and trimming were inferred from the DNA. This sample has more than 150,000 clones in its table, and around 85% of those were observed once. The ten largest account for under 1.5% of the sample.

The clonotype comes from a man aged 50 to 60 in good health and CMV-seropositive. Sequencing was carried out using PBMCs. The sequence joins TRBV19 to TRBJ1-6; TRBD1 is possibly the D segment (6 matching bases). At the DNA level, the sequence is TGTGCCAGTAGTATAGCTTGGGACACCCTCGTGCCCCTCCACTTT. Translated, it reads CASSIAWDTLVPLHF. The reference TRBV19 and TRBJ1-6 proteins fill in what lies around the CDR3, so the full variable domain reads DGGITQSPKYLFRKEGQNVTLSCEQNLNHDAMYWYRQDPGQGLRLIYYSQIVNDFQKGDIAEGYSVSREKKESFPLTVTSAQKNPTAFYLCASSIAWDTLVPLHFGNGTRLTVT.